Following are 10 T cell receptor beta chains from one sample sequenced in a study of blood T cell repertoires in COVID-19. Produced via immunoSEQ multiplex PCR; TCRdb's table is partial and in-frame only. This sample yields roughly 250,000 clones, of which about 93% are seen a single time; 0.8% to 0.95% belongs to the top ten. Source material: peripheral blood. The receptor set was obtained from a man aged 30 to 45 with COVID-19, enrolled during active disease.

The rearrangement uses TRBV7-9 and TRBJ1-2; D is possibly TRBD1 (6 bases). From germline, CDR1 is SEHNR and CDR2 FQNEAQ (reference sequence). This CDR3 has 14 amino acids. V was trimmed by 4 bases and J by 7 bases, leaving 16 bases between them. The CDR3 bases are TGTGCCAGCAGCTCACAAGAGACAGGACTTGGCTACACCTTC. Its protein product is CASSSQETGLGYTF.

V and J are TRBV6-4 and TRBJ2-3; perhaps TRBD1 as D (5 bases). The germline V and J ends were trimmed by 6 bases and 2 bases, with 12 bases remaining between them. This CDR3 spans 14 amino acids. Germline V gene sequence: CDR1 MRHNA, CDR2 SNTAGT. The CDR3 DNA is TGTGCCAGCAGCGCAGGGTACAACACAGATACGCAGTATTTT. Translation gives CASSAGYNTDTQYF.

V and J are TRBV6-5 and TRBJ1-5; D is unresolved. V lost 0 bases, J lost 5 bases, and 8 bases lay in between. CDR1 and CDR2 from the germline V gene are MNHEY and SVGAGI. There are 14 residues in the CDR3. CDR3 sequence (DNA): TGTGCCAGCAGTTACTCGGGCAGCTATCAGCCCCAGCATTTT. Protein product: CASSYSGSYQPQHF.

The V gene is TRBV4-2, the J gene TRBJ2-3, with TRBD2 identical over 11 bases. Unmatched junction bases numbered 18, after V lost 4 bases and J lost 0 bases. Germline lookup yields CDR1 LGHNA and CDR2 YNFKEQ. The CDR3 is 21 residues long. The CDR3 nucleotides read TGTGCCAGCAGCCCCAGGGAATTCGCGACTAGCGGGGATACTAGCACAGATACGCAGTATTTT. Translating it yields CASSPREFATSGDTSTDTQYF.

This chain connects TRBV29-1 to TRBJ2-7; 9 nucleotides align to TRBD1. V lost 3 bases to trimming and J lost 1 base; unmatched junction nucleotides: 1. The germline V gene encodes CDR1 SQVTM and CDR2 ANQGSEA. This CDR3 comprises 13 residues. CDR3 nucleotide sequence: TGCAGCGTTGATGGACAGGGGTCCTACGAGCAGTACTTC. Residues: CSVDGQGSYEQYF.

The rearrangement links TRBV7-3 to TRBJ2-5; 7 positions match TRBD1. V lost 5 bases and J lost 3; bases outside the gene matches: 3. The CDR3 has 13 amino acids. The germline V gene has CDR1 SGHTA and CDR2 FQGTGA. This chain's CDR3 is CASSKGTEETQYF. As DNA, the CDR3 is TGTGCCAGCAGCAAAGGGACAGAAGAGACCCAGTACTTC.

V usage is TRBV29-1 and J usage is TRBJ1-4; no clear D gene. The germline V gene has CDR1 SQVTM and CDR2 ANQGSEA. Deletions cut 4 bases from V and 3 bases from J, with 6 bases between. This CDR3 is built from 12 residues. The CDR3 sequence: CSVGRANEKLFF. As DNA, the CDR3 is TGCAGCGTTGGTCGGGCTAATGAAAAACTGTTTTTT.

Only a few counts were recorded for this clone. The CDR3 bases are TGTGCCAGTAGCACGACAGGAAATTCACCCCTCCACTTT. Translated, it gives CASSTTGNSPLHF. This sequence joins TRBV19 and TRBJ1-6, with D possibly being TRBD1 (6 bases). Germline lookup yields CDR1 LNHDA and CDR2 SQIVND (reference sequence). The CDR3 extends over 13 amino acids. V gave up 6 bases and J gave up 7 bases, with 10 bases separating them. The whole variable domain, remainder taken from reference TRBV19 and TRBJ1-6, is DGGITQSPKYLFRKEGQNVTLSCEQNLNHDAMYWYRQDPGQGLRLIYYSQIVNDFQKGDIAEGYSVSREKKESFPLTVTSAQKNPTAFYLCASSTTGNSPLHFGNGTRLTVT.

V is TRBV6-5 and J is TRBJ2-3; 9 bases fit TRBD1. The CDR3 loop spans 13 amino acids. Germline values: CDR1 MNHEY, CDR2 SVGAGI. The V gene end was trimmed by 7 bases and the J gene end by 5 bases; junction bases not matched to a gene: 4. CDR3 DNA sequence: TGTGCCAGCACACAGGGGGCGGTAGATACGCAGTATTTT. Translation gives CASTQGAVDTQYF.

The count of this clone is one. The chain employs TRBV4-2 and TRBJ1-6; 12 positions match TRBD1. Germline CDR1 LGHNA, CDR2 YNFKEQ. There are 16 residues in the CDR3. J was trimmed by 9 bases and V by 0 bases; bases with no gene match: 3. The CDR3 spells CASSQDGTGGRSPLHF. DNA of the CDR3: TGTGCCAGCAGCCAAGATGGGACAGGGGGCCGTTCACCCCTCCACTTT.